This T cell receptor beta chain was captured by sequencing in a study of cytotoxic CD8 clonotypes in ibrutinib-treated CLL. Study conclusions and caveats: Against age-matched healthy donors, baseline clonality ran higher and tracked circulating CD8+ T-cell counts.

CDR1 is MDHEN and CDR2 is SYDVKM in the germline V gene. Trimming removed 7 bases from V and 2 bases from J, with 14 bases in between. The CDR3 contains 14 residues. Assay: immunoSEQ multiplex PCR; the TCRdb copy retains only in-frame clones and omits some. In the table there are roughly 70,000 clones, 90% of which are singletons. A note on this clone: Its antigen is unknown.

As input for TCR beta libraries, roughly 2 micrograms of genomic DNA came from cryopreserved PBMCs. The clonotype was recovered from a human donor with chronic lymphocytic leukemia. The sample in question was PBMCs, obtained after 12 months of ibrutinib treatment. The chain recombines TRBV28 with TRBJ1-1; D is uncertain. CDR3 in amino acids: CASTLSGQNTEAFF. The CDR3, as DNA: TGTGCCAGCACCCTCAGCGGCCAAAACACTGAAGCTTTCTTT.